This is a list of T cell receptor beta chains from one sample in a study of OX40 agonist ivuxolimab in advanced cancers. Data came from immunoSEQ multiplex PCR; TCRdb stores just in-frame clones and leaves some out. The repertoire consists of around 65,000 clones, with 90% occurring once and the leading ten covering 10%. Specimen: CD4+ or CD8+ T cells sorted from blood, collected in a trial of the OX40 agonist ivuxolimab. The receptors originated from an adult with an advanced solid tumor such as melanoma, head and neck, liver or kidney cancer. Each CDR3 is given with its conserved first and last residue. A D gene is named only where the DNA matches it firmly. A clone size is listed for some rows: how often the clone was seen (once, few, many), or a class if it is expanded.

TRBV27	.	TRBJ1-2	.	CASSLSGRANYGYTF	TGTGCCAGCAGTTTATCGGGAAGAGCTAACTATGGCTACACCTTC
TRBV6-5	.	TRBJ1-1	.	CASSYSRGVGTEAFF	TGTGCCAGCAGTTACTCGCGGGGGGTAGGCACTGAAGCTTTCTTT
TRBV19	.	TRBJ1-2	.	CASRPGGPYGYTF	TGTGCCAGTAGGCCGGGGGGACCCTATGGCTACACCTTC
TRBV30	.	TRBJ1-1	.	CAWTGGNTEAFF	TGTGCCTGGACGGGGGGGAACACTGAAGCTTTCTTT
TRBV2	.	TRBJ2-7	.	CASPNPIQEYEQYF	TGTGCCTCCCCAAACCCCATACAGGAGTACGAGCAGTACTTC
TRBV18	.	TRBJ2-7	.	CASSPPRGIHEQYF	TGTGCCAGCTCACCACCGAGGGGGATCCACGAGCAGTACTTC
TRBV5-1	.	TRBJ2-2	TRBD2	CASSFLAGRNTGELFF	TGCGCCAGCAGCTTTCTAGCGGGACGGAACACCGGGGAGCTGTTTTTT
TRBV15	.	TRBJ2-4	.	CATSRDSPGGIAKNIQYF	TGTGCCACCAGCAGAGATAGTCCCGGAGGTATAGCCAAAAACATTCAGTACTTC
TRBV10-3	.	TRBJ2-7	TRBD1	CAISAPPGQSYEQYF	TGTGCCATCAGTGCGCCACCGGGACAGTCCTACGAGCAGTACTTC
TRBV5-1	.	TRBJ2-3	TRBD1	CASSLGQGASDTQYF	TGCGCCAGCAGCTTGGGACAGGGGGCCTCAGATACGCAGTATTTT
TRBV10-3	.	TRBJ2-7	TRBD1	CAISETGTGPHEQYF	TGTGCCATCAGTGAGACGGGGACAGGGCCCCACGAGCAGTACTTC
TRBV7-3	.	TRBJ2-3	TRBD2	CASSFGLAGGTDTQYF	TGTGCCAGCAGCTTTGGACTAGCGGGAGGGACAGATACGCAGTATTTT
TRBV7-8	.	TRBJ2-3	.	CASSFLTQSTDTQYF	TGTGCCAGCAGCTTTTTGACGCAGAGCACAGATACGCAGTATTTT
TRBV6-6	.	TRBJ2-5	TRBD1	CASSDRGETQYF	TGTGCCAGCAGCGACAGGGGTGAGACCCAGTACTTC
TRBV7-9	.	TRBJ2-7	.	CASSFSQPGEQYF	TGTGCCAGCAGCTTCTCTCAACCTGGGGAGCAGTACTTC
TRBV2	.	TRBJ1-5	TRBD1	CASSGDRGNQPQHF	TGTGCCAGCAGTGGGGACAGGGGTAATCAGCCCCAGCATTTT
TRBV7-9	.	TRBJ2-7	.	CASSLDGIRVGYEQYF	TGTGCCAGCAGCTTAGACGGGATCAGGGTAGGGTACGAGCAGTACTTC
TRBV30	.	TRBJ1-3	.	CAWSGDIGNTIYF	TGTGCCTGGAGTGGGGACATCGGAAACACCATATATTTT
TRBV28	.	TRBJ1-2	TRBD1	CASRPSTADRAHYGYTF	TGTGCCAGCAGACCATCCACCGCCGACAGGGCGCACTATGGCTACACCTTC
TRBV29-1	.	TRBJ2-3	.	CSVDRTFTDTQYF	TGCAGCGTTGATAGAACTTTCACAGATACGCAGTATTTT
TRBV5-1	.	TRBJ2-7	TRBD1	CASESTGQGSREQYF	TGCGCCAGCGAATCCACGGGACAGGGTTCTCGGGAGCAGTACTTC
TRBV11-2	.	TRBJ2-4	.	CASSSEGGPANIQYF	TGTGCCAGCAGCTCCGAAGGAGGGCCCGCAAACATTCAGTACTTC
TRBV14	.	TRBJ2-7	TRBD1	CASRRTGTYEQYF	TGTGCCAGCAGGCGGACAGGGACCTACGAGCAGTACTTC
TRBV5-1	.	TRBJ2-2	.	CASSLYTSGGELFF	TGCGCCAGCAGCTTGTACACCTCGGGCGGGGAGCTGTTTTTT
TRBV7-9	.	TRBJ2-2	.	CASSSRGGELFF	TGTGCCAGCAGCTCCCGAGGCGGGGAGCTGTTTTTT
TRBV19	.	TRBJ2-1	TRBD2	CASSISGLAGGYNEQFF	TGTGCCAGTAGTATCTCCGGACTAGCGGGAGGCTACAATGAGCAGTTCTTC
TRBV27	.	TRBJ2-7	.	CASSSSYSEQYF	TGTGCCAGCAGCTCGAGCTATAGCGAGCAGTACTTC
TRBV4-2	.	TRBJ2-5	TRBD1	CASSQDTGTGVETQYF	TGTGCCAGCAGCCAGGATACCGGGACAGGAGTAGAGACCCAGTACTTC
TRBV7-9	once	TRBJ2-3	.	CASSPRGWDFNTDTQYF	TGTGCCAGCAGCCCACGGGGGTGGGACTTCAACACAGATACGCAGTATTTT
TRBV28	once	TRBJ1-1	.	CASSSGGEFTEAFF	TGTGCCAGCAGTTCTGGGGGGGAGTTTACTGAAGCTTTCTTT
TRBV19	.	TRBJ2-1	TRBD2	CASSIDFPGGDYNNEQFF	TGTGCCAGTAGTATAGATTTTCCGGGAGGGGACTATAACAATGAGCAGTTCTTC
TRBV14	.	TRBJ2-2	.	CASSQHIGGGELFF	TGTGCCAGCAGCCAACATATCGGCGGAGGGGAGCTGTTTTTT
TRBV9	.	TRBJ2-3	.	CASSVGRVGNTDTQYF	TGTGCCAGCAGCGTAGGAAGGGTGGGGAATACAGATACGCAGTATTTT
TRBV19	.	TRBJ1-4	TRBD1	CASSPRGRVEKLFF	TGTGCCAGTAGTCCTAGGGGGCGCGTTGAAAAACTGTTTTTT
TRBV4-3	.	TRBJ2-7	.	CASSQARNRDYEQYF	TGCGCCAGCAGCCAAGCGCGGAACAGAGACTACGAGCAGTACTTC
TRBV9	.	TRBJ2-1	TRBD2	CASSPRSRASGNNEQFF	TGTGCCAGCAGTCCCCGATCTAGGGCTAGCGGGAACAATGAGCAGTTCTTC
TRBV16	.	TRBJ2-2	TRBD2	CASSTTSGSRTGELFF	TGTGCCAGCAGCACCACTAGCGGGAGTCGGACCGGGGAGCTGTTTTTT
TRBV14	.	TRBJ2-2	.	CASSQRDNEHRELFF	TGTGCCAGCAGCCAACGGGACAACGAACACCGGGAGCTGTTTTTT
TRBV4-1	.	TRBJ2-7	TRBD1	CASSQGEGAAYEQYF	TGCGCCAGCAGCCAAGGAGAGGGGGCGGCCTACGAGCAGTACTTC
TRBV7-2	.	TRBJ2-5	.	CASSLYGVQETQYF	TGTGCCAGCAGCCTTTACGGGGTCCAAGAGACCCAGTACTTC
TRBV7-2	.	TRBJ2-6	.	CASSYQVAGANVLTF	TGTGCCAGCAGCTACCAGGTAGCTGGGGCCAACGTCCTGACTTTC
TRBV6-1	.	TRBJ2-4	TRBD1	CASTQDRGKNIQYF	TGTGCCAGCACCCAGGACAGGGGGAAAAACATTCAGTACTTC
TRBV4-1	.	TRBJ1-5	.	CASSTRTNQPQHF	TGCGCCAGCAGCACCCGCACCAATCAGCCCCAGCATTTT
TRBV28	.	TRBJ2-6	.	CASEDSRTGANVLTF	TGTGCCAGCGAAGACAGTCGAACGGGGGCCAACGTCCTGACTTTC
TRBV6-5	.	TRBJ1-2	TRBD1	CASTQTGDHGYTF	TGTGCCAGTACTCAGACAGGGGACCATGGCTACACCTTC
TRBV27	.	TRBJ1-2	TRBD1	CASRGTATFYGYTF	TGTGCCAGCAGAGGGACAGCGACCTTCTATGGCTACACCTTC
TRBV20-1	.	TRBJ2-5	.	CSAPSTGAQYF	TGCAGTGCACCATCGACTGGGGCCCAGTACTTC
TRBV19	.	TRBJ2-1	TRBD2	CASSAPLAGGQGEQFF	TGTGCCAGTAGTGCCCCTCTAGCGGGAGGGCAGGGAGAGCAGTTCTTC